This T cell receptor (beta chain) was identified in a study of T cell changes during pregnancy in multiple sclerosis (dated by TCRdb to the late 2010s). For the study in its entirety: In women with multiple sclerosis, the researchers looked at how the T cell repertoire shifted as pregnancy progressed.

The CDR3 runs 13 residues from the cysteine to the phenylalanine. The kept DNA is CDR3 alone, 39 bases in frame from the first base. The V end gives up 2 bases and the J end 5 bases, leaving 3 bases in the junction not matched to a gene. CDR1 SGHDT and CDR2 YYEEEE were looked up in the germline V gene. The library was prepared using the immunoSEQ multiplex PCR assay. TCRdb took this table from immuneACCESS and kept in-frame rearrangements with V and J called. Such tables lack part of the clones; where checked against another copy, unresolved V genes explain under half of the gap, and the rest is unexplained. The sample contains 50,000 to 75,000 clones, around 91% of them found a single time. Of the sample, about 2.2% falls within the top ten clones. With respect to this clone: The target of this receptor is not known. No quality values exist for individual bases; no much larger clone is one base distant.

This TCR came from a female donor in good health, enrolled as a control in a pregnancy study. The starting material was peripheral blood, obtained in the third trimester of pregnancy. Here the chain combines TRBV5-6 and TRBJ1-2, and 7 junction bases match TRBD1. The CDR3 region has the sequence CASSFGQVYGYTF. The bases read TGTGCCAGCAGCTTCGGACAGGTATATGGCTACACCTTC.